These 16 T cell receptor beta chains were sequenced from one sample in a study of T-cell reconstitution after alpha-beta-depleted transplantation in children. Researchers prepared the TCRbeta library using unique molecular identifiers, the study reports. TCRdb processed the PCR reads anew with MiXCR; each CDR3 protein has one entry. The table records some 490,000 distinct CDR3 sequences, under 15% of them present only once. The sequences come from PBMCs from the stem cell graft donor, collected from the stem cell graft. All receptors come from a human donor who donated a stem cell graft to a child with combined immunodeficiency.

The gene calls are TRBV2 and TRBJ2-7; TRBD1 matches 7 bases. Losses at the gene ends were 1 base for V and 5 bases for J; bases not matched to a gene: 5. The CDR3 is made up of 14 amino acids. CDR1 and CDR2 (germline): SNHLY, FYNNEI. CDR3 sequence: CASSEGDRANEQYF. Written as DNA, the CDR3 is TGTGCCAGCAGTGAAGGTGACAGGGCTAACGAGCAGTACTTC.

Ten or more counts support this clonotype. This chain joins TRBV9 and TRBJ2-3; a possible D gene is TRBD2 (5 bases). This CDR3 spans 14 amino acids. The V end lost 0 bases, the J end lost 1 base, and 6 bases lay between the germline ends. Germline CDR1 is SGDLS and CDR2 is YYNGEE. CDR3 sequence: CASSVDSGTDTQYF. CDR3 sequence (DNA): TGTGCCAGCAGCGTAGATAGCGGCACAGATACGCAGTATTTT.

In this sample, this clonotype turned up a few times. The chain combines TRBV10-2 with TRBJ1-3; D remains ambiguous. The CDR3 is made up of 14 amino acids. CDR1 and CDR2 (germline): WSHSY, SAAADI. The V gene lost 0 bases and the J gene lost 8 bases, with 11 bases spanning the gap. CDR3 sequence: CASSESPGLDTIYF. As DNA, the CDR3 is TGCGCCAGCAGTGAGTCCCCTGGGCTGGACACCATATATTTT.

This clonotype was seen ten or more times. The V and J genes are TRBV12-3 or TRBV12-4 and TRBJ2-1, with 8 bases aligning to TRBD1. J lost 8 bases, V lost 5 bases, and 8 bases had no gene match. This CDR3 has 14 residues. The CDR3 nucleotides read TGTGCCAGCAGTCGTATAGGACAGGGCTATGAGCAGTTCTTC. Its translation is CASSRIGQGYEQFF.

This clonotype has ten or more counts. This chain connects TRBV5-1 to TRBJ2-7; either TRBD1 or TRBD2 may supply D (5 bases each). The germline V gene has CDR1 SGHRS and CDR2 YFSETQ. The CDR3 totals 14 residues. V lost 0 bases and J 5 bases, leaving 12 bases between the germline ends. CDR3 amino acids: CASSLAGAPHEQYF. The CDR3 DNA reads as TGCGCCAGCAGCTTGGCCGGGGCTCCCCACGAGCAGTACTTC.

This clonotype was seen a few times. This sequence joins TRBV4-1 and TRBJ2-3; D gene unclear. Per the germline V gene, CDR1 is MGHRA and CDR2 is YSYEKL. The CDR3 contains 16 residues. The V end lost 2 bases, the J end lost 2 bases, and 14 bases lay between the germline ends. Written as DNA, the CDR3 is TGCGCCAGCAGCCAACCCAGCCTAGGAGACACAGATACGCAGTATTTT. Translating it yields CASSQPSLGDTDTQYF.

The chain couples TRBV6-5 to TRBJ2-5, with D tentatively TRBD1 (6 bases). Looked up from germline, CDR1 is MNHEY and CDR2 is SVGAGI. The V end was cut by 5 bases, the J end by 13 bases, with 17 bases between. The CDR3 extends over 12 amino acids. Written as DNA, the CDR3 is TGTGCCAGCAGTCCTCGCGTGGGGGCCCTGTACTTC. This gives the protein CASSPRVGALYF.

This clonotype has at least ten counts. This chain joins TRBV12-3 or TRBV12-4 and TRBJ2-7; the match to TRBD1 covers 7 bases. The junction had 5 bases not matched to a gene; V was cut back by 4 bases and J by 2 bases. This CDR3 has 14 residues. Here the CDR3 DNA reads TGTGCCAGCAGTTCAGGGGGTATCGCCTACGAGCAGTACTTC. This gives the protein CASSSGGIAYEQYF.

This clonotype was counted between two and nine times. This chain uses TRBV11-1 with TRBJ2-1; either TRBD1 or TRBD2 may fit D (5 bases each). This CDR3 is built from 18 residues. Trimming took off 3 bases at V and 9 bases at J, with 27 bases between the two ends. Germline CDR1 reads SGHAT; CDR2 reads FQDESV (reference sequence). The CDR3 here is CASSFRSSRGGHAGEQFF. The CDR3, as DNA: TGTGCCAGCAGCTTTCGGTCATCGCGTGGGGGTCACGCTGGTGAGCAGTTCTTC.

The chain employs TRBV15 and TRBJ2-3; D may be TRBD1 or TRBD2 (5 bases each). Trimming took 1 base from V and 2 from J, leaving 13 bases between them. The length of the CDR3 is 16 residues. CDR1 and CDR2 from the germline V gene are LNHNV and YYDKDF (reference sequence). CDR3 in DNA: TGTGCCACCAGCAGAGGTAGGGGAGTGGACACAGATACGCAGTATTTT. Protein: CATSRGRGVDTDTQYF.

The chain employs TRBV4-2 and TRBJ2-1, with D unclear. The ends were cut back, 0 bases at V and 8 bases at J, with 8 bases in the middle. Germline V CDR1 and CDR2: LGHNA, YNFKEQ. The CDR3 is 13 amino acids. The CDR3 DNA sequence: TGTGCCAGCAGCCAAGATGGCGGAGATGAGCAGTTCTTC. Its protein is CASSQDGGDEQFF.

This clonotype was seen ten or more times. The chain recombines TRBV7-7 with TRBJ2-5; 11 bases line up with TRBD2. Germline V lookup: CDR1 SSHAT, CDR2 FNYEAQ (reference sequence). The CDR3 covers 16 residues. Trimming removed 5 bases from V and 4 bases from J; junction bases left unmatched: 9. CDR3: CASSPTSGTIGETQYF. As DNA, the CDR3 is TGTGCCAGCAGCCCGACTAGCGGGACGATCGGAGAGACCCAGTACTTC.

The V call is TRBV24-1, the J call TRBJ2-3, with D maybe TRBD2 (6 bases). V was trimmed by 1 base and J by 2 bases, leaving 18 bases between them. The germline V gene has CDR1 KGHDR and CDR2 SFDVKD. CDR3 length: 18 amino acids. This CDR3 reads CATSDFADSRGNTDTQYF. In nucleotides, the CDR3 is TGTGCCACCAGTGATTTTGCGGATAGCCGGGGGAACACAGATACGCAGTATTTT.

The rearrangement links TRBV28 to TRBJ1-5, with 7 bases lining up with TRBD1. CDR3 length: 16 amino acids. In germline, CDR1 is MDHEN, CDR2 SYDVKM. The V segment lost 2 bases and the J segment 3 bases; nucleotides outside the gene matches: 7. The CDR3 loop is CASSLRYRGHNQPQHF. The CDR3 nucleotides read TGTGCCAGCAGTTTACGATACAGGGGCCACAATCAGCCCCAGCATTTT.

The chain combines TRBV28 with TRBJ2-7; 9 bases agree with TRBD1. Germline V gives CDR1 MDHEN, CDR2 SYDVKM. V lost 6 bases to trimming and J lost 1 base; unmatched junction nucleotides: 10. The CDR3 loop spans 16 amino acids. Here the CDR3 reads CASSPVTGGSSYEQYF. CDR3 DNA sequence: TGTGCCAGCAGCCCGGTGACAGGGGGTTCATCCTACGAGCAGTACTTC.

This clonotype was counted many times. The gene calls are TRBV9 and TRBJ2-7, with TRBD1 matching 12 bases. CDR3 length: 14 amino acids. After removal of 3 bases from V and 5 bases from J, the junction contained 3 bases not matched to a gene. The germline V gene has CDR1 SGDLS and CDR2 YYNGEE. As DNA, the CDR3 is TGTGCCAGCAGCGCATGGGACAGGGGGCACGAGCAGTACTTC. Translating gives CASSAWDRGHEQYF. The whole variable domain, remainder taken from reference TRBV9 and TRBJ2-7, is DSGVTQTPKHLITATGQRVTLRCSPRSGDLSVYWYQQSLDQGLQFLIQYYNGEERAKGNILERFSAQQFPDLHSELNLSSLELGDSALYFCASSAWDRGHEQYFGPGTRLTVT.